This T cell receptor (beta chain) was profiled in a study of shared clonotypes between healthy human individuals. Study context: Each donor's CD4 naive and CD4 memory cells filled three plates apiece, CD8 naive two, and CD8 memory one.

Germline V gene data show CDR1 as MDHEN and CDR2 as SYDVKM. Trimming took 4 bases from V and 5 from J; bases not matched to a gene: 7. CDR3 length: 16 amino acids. Assay: immunoSEQ multiplex PCR; the TCRdb copy retains only in-frame clones and omits some. The sample holds about 1.1 million clones, 70% to 85% seen once. The V call is TRBV28, the J call TRBJ1-5, with 11 bases fitting TRBD1. This sequence was found in a man younger than 35 in good health. Some clones in this sample may be carry-over from other donors' samples. The sequenced sample was memory CD4+ T cells from PBMCs. Subset meaning: CD45RA-negative fraction. The CDR3 here is CASSSPGTGGDQPQHF. CDR3 nucleotides: TGTGCCAGCAGTTCACCCGGGACAGGGGGGGATCAGCCCCAGCATTTT.